These 23 T cell receptor beta chains came from one sample sequenced in a study of T cell changes during pregnancy in multiple sclerosis. TCRdb's copy holds only in-frame clones and misses some; the assay was immunoSEQ multiplex PCR. Of roughly 45,000 clones listed, less than 90% are singletons. This specimen was CD4+ T cells from peripheral blood mononuclear cells, taken in the second trimester of pregnancy. The receptors stem from a female donor with multiple sclerosis, enrolled in a pregnancy study.

This chain uses TRBV5-1 with TRBJ2-1; possibly TRBD2 for D (5 bases). The CDR3 has 15 amino acids. Trimming took 5 bases from V and 2 from J, leaving 14 bases between them. Germline loops: CDR1 SGHRS, CDR2 YFSETQ. The CDR3 sequence is CASREEANTYNEQFF. Here the CDR3 DNA reads TGCGCCAGCAGAGAGGAGGCAAACACCTACAATGAGCAGTTCTTC.

Note on this clone: Other nucleotide sequences in the sample specify the same CDR3. The gene calls are TRBV29-1 and TRBJ2-3; unclear D gene. V was clipped by 5 bases and J by 3 bases, with 15 bases between them. The CDR3 contains 14 residues. Per germline, CDR1 SQVTM and CDR2 ANQGSEA. The CDR3 region is CSVREPGRTDTQYF. CDR3 bases: TGCAGCGTTCGAGAACCGGGTAGAACAGATACGCAGTATTTT.

The V gene is TRBV2, the J gene TRBJ2-1; 7 bases are a match to TRBD1. Germline CDR1 is SNHLY and CDR2 is FYNNEI. The CDR3 has 16 residues. Trimming cost V 5 bases and J 0 bases; bases outside gene matches: 7. CDR3 region: CASSPRTGGSYNEQFF. The CDR3, as DNA: TGTGCCAGCAGTCCCCGGACAGGAGGCTCCTACAATGAGCAGTTCTTC.

The chain combines TRBV12-5 with TRBJ2-2, with D possibly matching TRBD1 (6 bases). The V end was cut by 0 bases, the J end by 6 bases, with 11 bases between. CDR3 size: 15 residues. Per germline, CDR1 LGHNT and CDR2 FRNRAP. The DNA of the CDR3 is TGTGCTAGTGGTTTGGTACTAGGACAGTCCGGGGAGCTGTTTTTT. This gives the protein CASGLVLGQSGELFF.

The chain links TRBV5-5 to TRBJ2-5; 7 bases align to TRBD2. The CDR3 has 17 residues. Trimming removed 3 bases from V and 2 bases from J; junction bases left unmatched: 13. CDR1 is SGHKS, CDR2 YYEKEE, per germline (reference sequence). CDR3 DNA sequence: TGTGCCAGCAGCTCCTACCCCGTACCGGGAGGTCAAGAGACCCAGTACTTC. It specifies CASSSYPVPGGQETQYF.

The rearrangement links TRBV28 to TRBJ1-5, with D possibly matching TRBD1 (6 bases). From germline, CDR1 is MDHEN and CDR2 SYDVKM. The ends were cut back, 5 bases at V and 7 bases at J, with 12 bases in the middle. The CDR3 has 13 residues. CDR3 in DNA: TGTGCCAGCAGTAACAGGGTAAACCAGCCCCAGCATTTT. Translated, it gives CASSNRVNQPQHF.

This clone came up once. CDR3 sequence reads: CASGLWGGDEKLFF. The CDR3 bases are TGTGCCAGCGGGCTGTGGGGGGGGGACGAAAAACTGTTTTTT. The chain couples TRBV27 to TRBJ1-4, with TRBD1 as a possible D gene (5 bases). The CDR3 is 14 amino acids. Per the germline V gene, CDR1 is MNHEY and CDR2 is SMNVEV (reference sequence). V was trimmed by 8 bases and J by 8 bases, leaving 18 bases between them.

The chain employs TRBV5-4 and TRBJ2-5; D might be TRBD2 (7 bases). CDR1 is SGHNT, CDR2 YYREEE, per germline (reference sequence). V gave up 0 bases and J gave up 1 base, with 13 bases separating them. The CDR3 length is 16 residues. CDR3 residues: CASSLARGGPQETQYF. Written as DNA, the CDR3 is TGTGCCAGCAGCTTGGCGAGGGGGGGGCCCCAAGAGACCCAGTACTTC.

V and J are TRBV2 and TRBJ2-2, with 8 bases aligning to TRBD2. The V gene end was trimmed by 6 bases and the J gene end by 6 bases; junction bases not matched to a gene: 9. The CDR3 is 15 residues long. The germline V gene has CDR1 SNHLY and CDR2 FYNNEI. CDR3 residues: CASRSSGSLAGELFF. The DNA of the CDR3 is TGTGCCAGCAGGAGCAGCGGGAGCTTGGCCGGGGAGCTGTTTTTT. Drawing the rest from reference TRBV2 and TRBJ2-2, the complete variable domain is EPEVTQTPSHQVTQMGQEVILRCVPISNHLYFYWYRQILGQKVEFLVSFYNNEISEKSEIFDDQFSVERPDGSNFTLKIRSTKLEDSAMYFCASRSSGSLAGELFFGEGSRLTVL.

This clone was detected only once. The chain is built from TRBV19 and TRBJ2-5, with a tentative D call TRBD1 (6 bases). The CDR3 has 13 amino acids. V was cut by 4 bases and J by 5 bases, with 11 bases left in between. Per germline, CDR1 LNHDA and CDR2 SQIVND (reference sequence). CDR3 region: CASSRGPQETQYF. CDR3 sequence (DNA): TGTGCCAGTAGTAGGGGGCCTCAGGAGACCCAGTACTTC.

The chain is built from TRBV29-1 and TRBJ2-1; TRBD2 matches 9 bases. J lost 6 bases, V lost 5 bases, and 2 bases had no gene match. Germline V gene lookup returns CDR1 SQVTM and CDR2 ANQGSEA. The CDR3 runs to 12 residues. CDR3 sequence reads: CSVRRGGNEQFF. CDR3 sequence (DNA): TGCAGCGTTAGGCGGGGGGGCAATGAGCAGTTCTTC.

This chain connects TRBV7-9 to TRBJ2-7; TRBD1 might be the D (5 bases). This CDR3 contains 11 residues. The germline CDR1 and CDR2 sequences are SEHNR and FQNEAQ (reference sequence). V lost 8 bases and J 4 bases, leaving 9 bases between the germline ends. The CDR3 sequence is CASGAFYEQYF. The CDR3, as DNA: TGTGCCAGCGGGGCTTTTTACGAGCAGTACTTC.

The chain has TRBV15 and TRBJ2-1; TRBD2 matches at 14 bases. The length of the CDR3 is 16 residues. Germline assignment: CDR1 LNHNV and CDR2 YYDKDF (reference sequence). Losses at the gene ends were 3 bases for V and 7 bases for J; bases not matched to a gene: 5. CDR3 region: CATSRGGLAGVNEQFF. In DNA, the CDR3 is TGTGCCACCAGCAGGGGGGGACTAGCGGGAGTGAATGAGCAGTTCTTC. The full variable domain, rest sourced from reference TRBV15 and TRBJ2-1, is DAMVIQNPRYQVTQFGKPVTLSCSQTLNHNVMYWYQQKSSQAPKLLFHYYDKDFNNEADTPDNFQSRRPNTSFCFLDIRSPGLGDTAMYLCATSRGGLAGVNEQFFGPGTRLTVL.

CDR3 DNA sequence: TGTGCCAGCAGCTCCTCTAGCGGGAGGAGAGGACGAGAGACCCAGTACTTC. This sequence encodes CASSSSSGRRGRETQYF. The chain is built from TRBV5-4 and TRBJ2-5; 11 bases are a match to TRBD2. With 3 bases clipped from V and 4 bases from J, the junction kept 11 bases outside the gene matches. The CDR3 totals 17 residues. Germline V gene sequence: CDR1 SGHNT, CDR2 YYREEE (reference sequence).

The chain couples TRBV15 to TRBJ2-1, with 12 bases that match TRBD2. From germline, CDR1 is LNHNV and CDR2 YYDKDF (reference sequence). V was pared by 0 bases and J by 11 bases, with 5 bases of the junction left unmatched. This CDR3 comprises 15 residues. In DNA, the CDR3 is TGTGCCACCAGCAGAGATAATACTAGCGGGAGGAAGCAGTTCTTC. This gives the protein CATSRDNTSGRKQFF.

The rearrangement links TRBV5-1 to TRBJ2-2; D may be TRBD1 (5 bases). Trimming cost V 2 bases and J 0 bases, with 8 bases left between them. The CDR3 loop spans 15 amino acids. Per the germline V gene, CDR1 is SGHRS and CDR2 is YFSETQ. Written as DNA, the CDR3 is TGCGCCAGCAGCTTAGGGGCCACGAACACCGGGGAGCTGTTTTTT. Its translation is CASSLGATNTGELFF.

J is TRBJ1-5 and V is TRBV6-1, with 7 bases aligning to TRBD1. There are 15 residues in the CDR3. Per germline, CDR1 MNHNS and CDR2 SASEGT. V dropped 1 base and J dropped 3; count of bases not matched to a gene: 3. CDR3 sequence: CASSEVGGFNQPQHF. CDR3 DNA sequence: TGTGCCAGCAGTGAAGTAGGGGGCTTCAATCAGCCCCAGCATTTT.

The chain joins TRBV5-4 to TRBJ2-1; D unclear. Germline V CDR1 and CDR2: SGHNT, YYREEE (reference sequence). The CDR3 consists of 14 residues. V lost 1 base and J 2 bases, leaving 7 bases between the germline ends. The DNA of the CDR3 is TGTGCCAGCAGCTTGTGGCGGACCTACAATGAGCAGTTCTTC. This sequence encodes CASSLWRTYNEQFF.

CDR3 nucleotides: TGCAGTGTTGTGGGGCTTGAGCAGTTCTTC. Protein: CSVVGLEQFF. The rearrangement links TRBV20-1 to TRBJ2-1; D is possibly TRBD1 (5 bases). Deletions cut 7 bases from V and 9 bases from J, with 10 bases between. CDR1 and CDR2 (germline): DFQATT, SNEGSKA (reference sequence). CDR3 length: 10 residues.

The rearrangement joins TRBV28 to TRBJ2-2; no firm D call. Germline CDR1 reads MDHEN; CDR2 reads SYDVKM. The CDR3 is 15 amino acids. V was shortened by 6 bases and J by 2 bases, with 13 bases between the two germline ends. The CDR3 DNA reads TGTGCCAGCAGCCCCGGTGGTACCAACACCGGGGAGCTGTTTTTT. It is translated as CASSPGGTNTGELFF.

This chain joins TRBV11-2 and TRBJ2-7; the match to TRBD2 covers 8 bases. V was pared by 1 base and J by 4 bases, with 6 bases of the junction left unmatched. Germline values: CDR1 SGHAT, CDR2 FQNNGV. CDR3 length: 15 amino acids. CDR3 nucleotides: TGTGCCAGCAGCTTAGCCCCGGGAGGGAAGTACGAGCAGTACTTC. Translating it yields CASSLAPGGKYEQYF.

This chain connects TRBV29-1 to TRBJ2-5; D call uncertain. V was pared by 7 bases and J by 4 bases, with 10 bases between. The CDR3 sequence is 11 residues long. Germline V gene data show CDR1 as SQVTM and CDR2 as ANQGSEA. CDR3 residues: CSAGTRETQYF. For the CDR3, the DNA is TGCAGCGCAGGTACTCGAGAGACCCAGTACTTC.

This clone was seen a few times. The chain carries TRBV9 and TRBJ1-1; D is unresolved. CDR1 is SGDLS and CDR2 is YYNGEE in the germline V gene. This CDR3 contains 15 residues. The V gene lost 0 bases and the J gene lost 3 bases, with 12 bases spanning the gap. The CDR3 spells CASSVVYSPDTEAFF. DNA of the CDR3: TGTGCCAGCAGCGTAGTTTACTCCCCGGACACTGAAGCTTTCTTT. Supplemented by reference TRBV9 and TRBJ1-1, the full variable domain reads DSGVTQTPKHLITATGQRVTLRCSPRSGDLSVYWYQQSLDQGLQFLIQYYNGEERAKGNILERFSAQQFPDLHSELNLSSLELGDSALYFCASSVVYSPDTEAFFGQGTRLTVV.